The present T cell receptor (beta chain) was sequenced within a study of T cell responses to AZD1222 COVID-19 vaccine. Study conclusions and caveats: In a largely white British group with more females than males, clonal diversity was possibly underestimated.

For this clone: The antigen remains undetermined.

The CDR3 consists of 15 residues. Trimming pared 4 bases from V and 1 base from J, leaving 11 bases between. The germline V gene encodes CDR1 LGHNA and CDR2 YSLEER. Samples with a second dose at about 4 or about 12 weeks were pooled together. TCRdb's table, derived via immunoSEQ multiplex PCR, lists solely in-frame clones and lacks some. The sample includes 120,000 or so clones, roughly 91% seen only once; the top ten take 3.5%. The specimen comprised peripheral blood, sampled 28 days after the second AZD1222 dose. The receptor's source is an adult who received the AZD1222 COVID-19 vaccine. The rearrangement links TRBV4-3 to TRBJ1-5; D might be TRBD1 (5 bases). The CDR3 nucleotides read TGCGCCAGCAGCCGGATTTGGGACAGCAATCAGCCCCAGCATTTT. Translation gives CASSRIWDSNQPQHF.